Listed below are T cell receptor beta chains from one sample, sequenced in a study of blood T cell repertoires in COVID-19. Only in-frame clones appear in the TCRdb table, and some are missing; sequencing was by immunoSEQ multiplex PCR. Among about 85,000 clones listed, 91% were seen once. Sequenced input: peripheral blood. These receptors were obtained from a human donor with active COVID-19. The donor label of this sample is uncertain. Both conserved end residues are part of each CDR3. The D gene is left open where the match is weak. Rows may omit the clone size; those that give it use once, few, many or a size class.

d_call	v_call	clone_size	j_call	cdr3_aa	cdr3_nt
.	TRBV3-1/TRBV3-2	.	TRBJ1-6	CASSYVGDSPLHF	TGTGCCAGCAGCTATGTGGGAGATTCACCCCTCCACTTT
.	TRBV6-5	.	TRBJ1-5	CASGKGAIQPQHF	TGTGCCAGCGGAAAAGGGGCGATTCAGCCCCAGCATTTT
.	TRBV6-5	.	TRBJ1-2	CASSMGRWQGYTF	TGTGCCAGCAGTATGGGCAGGTGGCAAGGCTACACCTTC
TRBD2	TRBV19	.	TRBJ2-1	CASSRRTSGESGRHEQFF	TGTGCCAGTAGTCGGAGGACTAGCGGGGAATCCGGGAGGCATGAGCAGTTCTTC
TRBD1	TRBV19	.	TRBJ2-1	CASTAGTGAYNEQFF	TGTGCCAGTACCGCCGGGACAGGGGCCTACAATGAGCAGTTCTTC
.	TRBV24-1	.	TRBJ2-3	CATSDRDSMDTQYF	TGTGCCACCAGTGACCGTGATAGCATGGATACGCAGTATTTT
.	TRBV7-2	.	TRBJ1-5	CASSLYPPGVGNQPQHF	TGTGCCAGCAGCTTATACCCCCCAGGGGTGGGCAATCAGCCCCAGCATTTT
TRBD2	TRBV5-1	.	TRBJ2-1	CASSLAPYGSGGYNEQFF	TGCGCCAGCAGCTTGGCCCCCTATGGTAGCGGGGGGTACAATGAGCAGTTCTTC
.	TRBV5-1	.	TRBJ1-1	CASSITGGGTEAFF	TGCGCCAGCAGCATCACGGGAGGCGGCACTGAAGCTTTCTTT
.	TRBV9	.	TRBJ2-6	CASSRLNSLSGANVLTF	TGTGCCAGCAGCCGCCTCAACAGTCTCTCTGGGGCCAACGTCCTGACTTTC
TRBD1	TRBV6-2/TRBV6-3	.	TRBJ1-5	CASSYSKGQGNNQPQHF	TGTGCCAGCAGTTACTCTAAGGGACAGGGGAACAATCAGCCCCAGCATTTT
.	TRBV12-3/TRBV12-4	.	TRBJ2-7	CASSGINEQYF	TGTGCCAGCAGTGGCATAAACGAGCAGTACTTC
TRBD2	TRBV27	.	TRBJ2-3	CASRPTGLPTDTQYF	TGTGCCAGCAGACCCACGGGACTACCCACAGATACGCAGTATTTT
TRBD1	TRBV6-5	.	TRBJ1-1	CASSYTGGLTTEAFF	TGTGCCAGCAGTTACACAGGGGGCTTAACCACTGAAGCTTTCTTT
TRBD2	TRBV5-1	.	TRBJ2-5	CASSFAGGETQYF	TGCGCCAGCAGCTTCGCGGGGGGGGAGACCCAGTACTTC
TRBD1	TRBV6-5	.	TRBJ2-1	CASSPGDRDEQFF	TGTGCCAGCAGTCCGGGGGACAGGGATGAGCAGTTCTTC
TRBD2	TRBV14	.	TRBJ2-1	CASSQDLWTSGNNEQFF	TGTGCCAGCAGCCAAGATCTCTGGACTAGCGGGAACAATGAGCAGTTCTTC
TRBD2	TRBV7-2	.	TRBJ2-6	CASSLASGDSGANVLTF	TGTGCCAGCAGCTTAGCTAGCGGGGACTCTGGGGCCAACGTCCTGACTTTC
.	TRBV6-5	once	TRBJ1-6	CASSPTDSYNSPLHF	TGTGCCAGCAGTCCGACAGACTCCTATAATTCACCCCTCCACTTT
.	TRBV29-1	.	TRBJ2-1	CSVAGAGNEQFF	TGCAGCGTTGCCGGGGCGGGGAATGAGCAGTTCTTC
TRBD1	TRBV3-1/TRBV3-2	.	TRBJ1-2	CASSLRNTNRGDGYTF	TGTGCCAGCAGCCTCAGGAACACCAACAGGGGAGATGGCTACACCTTC
.	TRBV28	.	TRBJ1-2	CASSFQGDRYGYTF	TGTGCCAGCAGTTTCCAGGGCGACCGGTATGGCTACACCTTC
.	TRBV6-2/TRBV6-3	.	TRBJ1-5	CASSYARGQYNQPQHF	TGTGCCAGCAGTTACGCCCGAGGTCAGTACAATCAGCCCCAGCATTTT
.	TRBV5-1	.	TRBJ2-2	CASSSDWGLNGELFF	TGCGCCAGCAGCTCCGACTGGGGCTTGAACGGGGAGCTGTTTTTT
TRBD1	TRBV11-2	.	TRBJ2-7	CASSYGQELSYEQYF	TGTGCCAGCAGCTATGGACAGGAGCTCTCCTACGAGCAGTACTTC
.	TRBV19	.	TRBJ1-2	CASSMNSVNYGYTF	TGTGCCAGTAGTATGAACAGTGTCAACTATGGCTACACCTTC
.	TRBV5-1	.	TRBJ2-1	CASSLVSEGNEQFF	TGCGCCAGCAGCTTGGTTTCGGAGGGCAATGAGCAGTTCTTC
TRBD2	TRBV11-3	once	TRBJ2-1	CASSSLAGGLGNEQFF	TGTGCCAGCAGTTCCCTAGCGGGGGGGCTCGGGAATGAGCAGTTCTTC
TRBD2	TRBV9	.	TRBJ2-5	CASSVTAGGTKTQYF	TGTGCCAGCAGCGTAACAGCGGGGGGGACGAAGACCCAGTACTTC
.	TRBV9	.	TRBJ2-7	CASSVAGGREQYF	TGTGCCAGCAGCGTAGCTGGAGGGCGCGAGCAGTACTTC
.	TRBV19	once	TRBJ2-1	CASSITASSYNEQFF	TGTGCCAGTAGTATCACGGCTAGCTCCTACAATGAGCAGTTCTTC
TRBD2	TRBV4-3	.	TRBJ2-2	CASSLLRASGGSGGELFF	TGCGCCAGCAGCCTCCTCCGGGCTAGCGGGGGTTCGGGCGGGGAGCTGTTTTTT
TRBD2	TRBV2	.	TRBJ2-5	CASSAWTSGQETQYF	TGTGCCAGCAGTGCATGGACTAGCGGTCAAGAGACCCAGTACTTC
.	TRBV5-4	.	TRBJ1-5	CASSRGADSNQPQHF	TGTGCCAGCAGCCGCGGCGCCGATAGCAATCAGCCCCAGCATTTT
TRBD1	TRBV4-1	.	TRBJ2-6	CASSPRGGQGLAGANVLTF	TGCGCCAGCAGTCCGCGAGGGGGACAGGGGCTAGCAGGGGCCAACGTCCTGACTTTC
TRBD1	TRBV6-5	.	TRBJ2-1	CASSTGGTYNEQFF	TGTGCCAGCAGTACAGGGGGAACCTACAATGAGCAGTTCTTC
TRBD1	TRBV9	.	TRBJ1-1	CASSVVQGAMTEAFF	TGTGCCAGCAGCGTAGTACAGGGGGCGATGACTGAAGCTTTCTTT
.	TRBV11-2	.	TRBJ2-7	CASRFPGTRDYEQYF	TGTGCCAGCCGCTTTCCCGGGACTCGGGACTACGAGCAGTACTTC
.	TRBV2	.	TRBJ2-3	CASSENGQGLDTQYF	TGTGCCAGCAGTGAAAACGGGCAGGGATTAGATACGCAGTATTTT
.	TRBV4-1	.	TRBJ2-1	CASSQDWTGGGYEQFF	TGCGCCAGCAGCCAAGATTGGACGGGCGGGGGCTATGAGCAGTTCTTC
TRBD2	TRBV19	.	TRBJ2-3	CASSIDPGAGGTDTQYF	TGTGCCAGTAGTATAGATCCGGGAGCGGGGGGCACAGATACGCAGTATTTT
TRBD1	TRBV13	.	TRBJ1-3	CASSDGTGNTIYF	TGTGCCAGCAGCGACGGGACAGGGAACACCATATATTTT
TRBD1	TRBV7-9	.	TRBJ1-1	CASSLWDRGRNTEAFF	TGTGCCAGCAGCTTATGGGACAGGGGGCGGAACACTGAAGCTTTCTTT
.	TRBV7-8	.	TRBJ1-2	CASRSGQPDANYGYTF	TGTGCCAGCAGGTCAGGACAGCCTGATGCTAACTATGGCTACACCTTC
.	TRBV5-1	.	TRBJ2-7	CASSQLEDSFYEQYF	TGCGCCAGCAGCCAACTTGAGGACAGTTTCTACGAGCAGTACTTC
TRBD1	TRBV27	few	TRBJ1-4	CASRPRGTGGNEKLFF	TGTGCCAGCAGACCCCGGGGGACAGGGGGTAATGAAAAACTGTTTTTT
.	TRBV6-5	.	TRBJ2-5	CASKGGAGTQYF	TGTGCCAGCAAGGGGGGGGCGGGGACCCAGTACTTC
.	TRBV2	.	TRBJ2-2	CASSGQSTGELFF	TGTGCCAGCAGCGGACAGAGCACCGGGGAGCTGTTTTTT
.	TRBV14	.	TRBJ2-1	CASSRKIQGLYNEQFF	TGTGCCAGCAGCCGAAAAATACAGGGTCTCTACAATGAGCAGTTCTTC
.	TRBV6-6	.	TRBJ2-5	CASDRRGGRETQYF	TGTGCCAGCGACCGAAGGGGTGGTAGAGAGACCCAGTACTTC
.	TRBV3-1/TRBV3-2	.	TRBJ2-7	CASSQGPRGRSPSNEQYF	TGTGCCAGCAGCCAAGGCCCCCGGGGTAGGTCTCCCTCCAACGAGCAGTACTTC
.	TRBV9	.	TRBJ1-1	CASSVRALNTEAFF	TGTGCCAGCAGCGTCAGGGCCTTGAACACTGAAGCTTTCTTT